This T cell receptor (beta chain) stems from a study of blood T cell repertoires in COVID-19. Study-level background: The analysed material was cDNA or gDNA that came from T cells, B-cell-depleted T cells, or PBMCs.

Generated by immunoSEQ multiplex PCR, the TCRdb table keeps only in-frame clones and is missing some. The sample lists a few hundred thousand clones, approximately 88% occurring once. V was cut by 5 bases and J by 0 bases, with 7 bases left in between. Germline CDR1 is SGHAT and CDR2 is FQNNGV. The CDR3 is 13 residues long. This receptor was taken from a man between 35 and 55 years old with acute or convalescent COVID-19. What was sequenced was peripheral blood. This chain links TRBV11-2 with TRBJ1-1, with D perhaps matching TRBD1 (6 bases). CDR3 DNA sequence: TGTGCCAGCAGCCGGGACATGAACACTGAAGCTTTCTTT. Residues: CASSRDMNTEAFF.